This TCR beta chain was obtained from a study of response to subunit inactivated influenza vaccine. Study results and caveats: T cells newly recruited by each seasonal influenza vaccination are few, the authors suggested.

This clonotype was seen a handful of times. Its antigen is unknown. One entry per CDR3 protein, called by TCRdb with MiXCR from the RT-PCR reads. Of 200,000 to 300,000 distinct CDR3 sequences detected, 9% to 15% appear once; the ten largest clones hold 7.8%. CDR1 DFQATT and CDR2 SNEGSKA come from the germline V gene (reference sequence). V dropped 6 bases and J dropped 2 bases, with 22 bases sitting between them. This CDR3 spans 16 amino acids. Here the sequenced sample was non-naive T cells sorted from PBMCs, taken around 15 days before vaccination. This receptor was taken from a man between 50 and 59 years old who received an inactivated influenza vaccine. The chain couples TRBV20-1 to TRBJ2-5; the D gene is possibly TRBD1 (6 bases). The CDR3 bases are TGCAGTGCCCAACCCATCAACCGACAGGAACAAGAGACCCAGTACTTC. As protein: CSAQPINRQEQETQYF.